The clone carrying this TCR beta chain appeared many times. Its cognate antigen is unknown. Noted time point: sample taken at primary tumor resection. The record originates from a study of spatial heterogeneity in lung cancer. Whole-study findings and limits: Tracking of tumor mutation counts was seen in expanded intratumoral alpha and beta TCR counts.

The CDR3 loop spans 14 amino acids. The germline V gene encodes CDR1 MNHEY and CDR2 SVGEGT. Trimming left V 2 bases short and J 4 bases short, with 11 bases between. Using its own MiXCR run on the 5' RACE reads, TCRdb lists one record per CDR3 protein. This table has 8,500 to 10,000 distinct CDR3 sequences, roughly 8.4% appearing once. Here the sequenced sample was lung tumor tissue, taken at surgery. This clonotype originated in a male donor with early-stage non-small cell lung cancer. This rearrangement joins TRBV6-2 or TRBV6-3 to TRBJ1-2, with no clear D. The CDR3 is CASSYGNGPYGYTF. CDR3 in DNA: TGTGCCAGCAGTTACGGGAACGGCCCCTATGGCTACACCTTC.